These 8 T cell receptor beta chains were all obtained from the same sample, sequenced in a study of cytomegalovirus exposure and HLA in healthy donors. The PCR employed 60 Vbeta primers together with 13 Jbeta primers. Sequencing used immunoSEQ multiplex PCR; TCRdb keeps in-frame clones, though not all of them. The sample consists of roughly 150,000 clones, 80% of them appearing once. Sequencing used PBMCs. The source of these receptors is a man younger than 40 in good health and CMV-seronegative.

This clone was detected only a few times. This chain connects TRBV7-9 to TRBJ1-2; D is uncertain. Germline CDR1 and CDR2: SEHNR and FQNEAQ (reference sequence). Trimming took off 8 bases at V and 1 base at J, with 11 bases between the two ends. This CDR3 region has 13 residues. CDR3: CASARGGNYGYTF. The CDR3 DNA sequence: TGTGCCAGCGCTAGAGGAGGTAACTATGGCTACACCTTC.

This clone was detected only once. The chain uses TRBV6-4 and TRBJ1-5; D unresolved. CDR1 is MRHNA and CDR2 is SNTAGT in the germline V gene. The CDR3 loop spans 16 amino acids. The germline V and J ends were trimmed by 7 bases and 3 bases, with 19 bases remaining between them. CDR3 sequence: CASKRKRAQFNQPQHF. The CDR3 coding sequence is TGTGCCAGCAAAAGGAAGAGGGCACAGTTCAATCAGCCCCAGCATTTT.

V is TRBV9 and J is TRBJ2-1; 8 bases agree with TRBD2. The length of the CDR3 is 17 residues. The J segment lost 0 bases and the V segment lost 1 base, leaving 6 bases of the junction unmatched. The V gene's germline CDR1 is SGDLS and CDR2 YYNGEE. The CDR3 bases are TGTGCCAGCAGCGTATGGAGCGGGAGTAGCTCCTACAATGAGCAGTTCTTC. This encodes CASSVWSGSSSYNEQFF. The full variable domain, completed using reference TRBV9 and TRBJ2-1, is DSGVTQTPKHLITATGQRVTLRCSPRSGDLSVYWYQQSLDQGLQFLIQYYNGEERAKGNILERFSAQQFPDLHSELNLSSLELGDSALYFCASSVWSGSSSYNEQFFGPGTRLTVL.

The rearrangement uses TRBV7-2 and TRBJ2-7, with 11 positions matching TRBD2. The CDR3 is 15 residues long. CDR1 is SGHTA and CDR2 is FQGNSA in the germline V gene. The J segment lost 0 bases and the V segment lost 4 bases, leaving 2 bases of the junction unmatched. The CDR3 region has the DNA TGTGCCAGCAGCTATACTAGCGGGGGCTCCTACGAGCAGTACTTC. Its translation: CASSYTSGGSYEQYF.

This chain connects TRBV18 to TRBJ1-1; D perhaps matches TRBD1 (5 bases). Germline CDR1 is KGHSH and CDR2 is LQKENI. CDR3 length: 14 residues. Between the trimmed V and J ends, which lost 3 bases and 5 bases, there was a span of 13 bases. The CDR3 DNA reads TGTGCCAGCTCACCCCGACAGAGTTGGACTGAAGCTTTCTTT. Its protein product is CASSPRQSWTEAFF.

This clone was counted only a few times. The chain uses TRBV30 and TRBJ1-1; 7 positions match TRBD1. Germline trimming cut 7 bases from V and 1 base from J; bases unmatched to any gene: 6. CDR3 size: 13 residues. Germline V gives CDR1 GTSNPN, CDR2 SVGIG (reference sequence). CDR3 coding DNA: TGTGCCTTAACAGGGGAGGCGAACACTGAAGCTTTCTTT. Amino acids: CALTGEANTEAFF.

This chain uses TRBV12-1 with TRBJ1-6. TRBV12-1 constitutes a pseudogene. The CDR3 contains 14 residues. The CDR3 reads CASSPRGRSSPLHF. The CDR3 DNA sequence: TGTGCCAGCAGCCCGCGAGGGCGTAGCTCACCCCTCCACTTT.

This rearrangement joins TRBV6-5 to TRBJ2-7, with 12 bases fitting TRBD1. The germline V gene has CDR1 MNHEY and CDR2 SVGAGI. The trim removed 7 bases at V and 7 bases at J, leaving 11 bases unmatched. The CDR3 extends over 15 amino acids. CDR3 in DNA: TGTGCCAGCACCCCCCCCGGGACAGGGGGCGTAGAGCAGTACTTC. Its protein product is CASTPPGTGGVEQYF.